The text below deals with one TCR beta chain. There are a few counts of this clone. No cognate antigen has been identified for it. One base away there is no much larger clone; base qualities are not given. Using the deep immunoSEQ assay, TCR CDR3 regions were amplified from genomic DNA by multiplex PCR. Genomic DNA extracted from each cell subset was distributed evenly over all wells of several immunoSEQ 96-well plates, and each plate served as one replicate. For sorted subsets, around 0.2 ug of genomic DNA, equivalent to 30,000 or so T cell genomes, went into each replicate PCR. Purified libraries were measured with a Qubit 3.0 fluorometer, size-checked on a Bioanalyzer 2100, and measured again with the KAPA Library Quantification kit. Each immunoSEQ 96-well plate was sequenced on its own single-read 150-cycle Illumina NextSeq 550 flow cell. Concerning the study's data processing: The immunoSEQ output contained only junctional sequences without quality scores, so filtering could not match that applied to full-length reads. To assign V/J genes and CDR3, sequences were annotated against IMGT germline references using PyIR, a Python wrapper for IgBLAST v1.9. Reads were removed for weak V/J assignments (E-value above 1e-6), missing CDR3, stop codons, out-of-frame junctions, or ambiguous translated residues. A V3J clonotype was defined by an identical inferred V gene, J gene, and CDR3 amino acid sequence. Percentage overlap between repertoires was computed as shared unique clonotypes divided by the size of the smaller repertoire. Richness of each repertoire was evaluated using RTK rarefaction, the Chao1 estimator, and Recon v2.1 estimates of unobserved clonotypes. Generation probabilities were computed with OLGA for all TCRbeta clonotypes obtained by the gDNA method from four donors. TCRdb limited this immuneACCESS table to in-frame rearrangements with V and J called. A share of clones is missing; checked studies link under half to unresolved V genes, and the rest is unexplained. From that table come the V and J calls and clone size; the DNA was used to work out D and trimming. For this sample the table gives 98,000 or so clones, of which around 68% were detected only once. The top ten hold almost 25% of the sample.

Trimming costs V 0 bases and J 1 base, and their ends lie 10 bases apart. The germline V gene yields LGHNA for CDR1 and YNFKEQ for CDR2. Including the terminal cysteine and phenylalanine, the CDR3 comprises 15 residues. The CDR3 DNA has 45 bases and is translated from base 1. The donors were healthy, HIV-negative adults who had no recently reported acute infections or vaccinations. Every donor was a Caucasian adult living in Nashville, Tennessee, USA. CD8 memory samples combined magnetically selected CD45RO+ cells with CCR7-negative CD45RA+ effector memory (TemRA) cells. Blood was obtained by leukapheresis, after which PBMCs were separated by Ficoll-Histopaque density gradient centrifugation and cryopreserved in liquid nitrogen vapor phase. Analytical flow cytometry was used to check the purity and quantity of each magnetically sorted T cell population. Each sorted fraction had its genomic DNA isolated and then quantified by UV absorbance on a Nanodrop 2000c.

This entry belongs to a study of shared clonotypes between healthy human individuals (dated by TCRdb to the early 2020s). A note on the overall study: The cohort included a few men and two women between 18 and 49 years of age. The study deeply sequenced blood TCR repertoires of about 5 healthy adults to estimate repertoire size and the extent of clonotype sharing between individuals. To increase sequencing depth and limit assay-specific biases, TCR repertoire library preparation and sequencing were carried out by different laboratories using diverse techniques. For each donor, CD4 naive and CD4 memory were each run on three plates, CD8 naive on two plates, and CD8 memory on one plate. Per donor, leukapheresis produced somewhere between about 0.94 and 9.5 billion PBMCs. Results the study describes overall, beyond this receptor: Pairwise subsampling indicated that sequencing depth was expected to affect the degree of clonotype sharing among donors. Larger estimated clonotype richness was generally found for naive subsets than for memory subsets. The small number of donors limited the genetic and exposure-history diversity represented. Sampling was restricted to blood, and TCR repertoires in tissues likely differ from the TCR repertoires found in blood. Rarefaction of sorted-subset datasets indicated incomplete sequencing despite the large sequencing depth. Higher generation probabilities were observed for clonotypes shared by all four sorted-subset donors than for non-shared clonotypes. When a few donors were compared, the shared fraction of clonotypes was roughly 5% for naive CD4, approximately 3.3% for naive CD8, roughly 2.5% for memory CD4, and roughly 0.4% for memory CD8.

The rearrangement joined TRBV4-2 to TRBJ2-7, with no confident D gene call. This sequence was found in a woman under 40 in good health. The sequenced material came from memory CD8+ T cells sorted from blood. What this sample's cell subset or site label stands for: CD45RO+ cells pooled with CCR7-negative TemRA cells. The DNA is TGTGCCAGCAGCCAAGAATATGTGGAGTCCTACGAGCAGTACTTC. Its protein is CASSQEYVESYEQYF.